Listed below are T cell receptor beta chains from one sample, sequenced in a study of identical twins. Each CDR3 protein gets one entry after TCRdb re-called the 5' RACE reads with MiXCR. The table shows about 200,000 distinct CDR3 sequences, with around 10% occurring only once. What was sequenced was memory (CD45RO+) T cells sorted from blood. Every receptor here comes from a young woman in good health. Each CDR3 is given with its conserved first and last residue. Fields, in order: J gene, V gene, CDR3 protein.

TRBJ1-2 | TRBV5-1 | CASSSGGRMTNGYTF
TRBJ2-1 | TRBV12-3/TRBV12-4 | CASSFQWRGGAFHEQFF
TRBJ2-3 | TRBV19 | CASSMVRLGEDTQYF
TRBJ2-1 | TRBV25-1 | CASSEPSGSDEQFF
TRBJ2-2 | TRBV12-3/TRBV12-4 | CASRPVGAPNTGELFF
TRBJ2-1 | TRBV5-5 | CASSRPDRESYNEQFF
TRBJ2-4 | TRBV7-2 | CASSFKNIQYF
TRBJ2-4 | TRBV12-3/TRBV12-4 | CASTVTGVKNIQYF
TRBJ2-1 | TRBV10-3 | CAISLSGGGEQFF
TRBJ2-7 | TRBV18 | CASSRGGGQIYEQYF
TRBJ2-5 | TRBV5-1 | CASSEDSSTQYF
TRBJ2-7 | TRBV9 | CASSADLRGYEQYF
TRBJ2-3 | TRBV10-3 | CAISEKGTSTDTQYF
TRBJ1-2 | TRBV12-3/TRBV12-4 | CASSLGVGEYGYTF
TRBJ2-1 | TRBV2 | CASRTRVGSLGYNEQFF
TRBJ2-2 | TRBV5-1 | CASSTAGVGGTGELFF
TRBJ1-2 | TRBV10-3 | CAISVYRDRSVPYGYTF
TRBJ2-4 | TRBV4-2 | CASSQEGPDQYF
TRBJ2-5 | TRBV12-3/TRBV12-4 | CASSPDSGPTQDF
TRBJ2-2 | TRBV29-1 | CSVFWDNVDNTGELFF
TRBJ1-1 | TRBV20-1 | CSAREGGAEAFF
TRBJ2-5 | TRBV24-1 | CATSDGGQGSTGTQYF
TRBJ2-1 | TRBV19 | CASTDSGSSNEQFF